This T cell receptor beta chain was sequenced during a study of cytomegalovirus exposure and HLA in healthy donors (dated 2017 in TCRdb). Regarding the complete study: In an earlier analysis of 550 to 750 of the donors, 276 Gb of sequence data and approximately 100 million unique TCR beta sequences from 150 million to 200 million T cells were reported. Approximately 310 gigabases of sequencing data and 78 million or so unique TCR sequences were included in an early release covering over 600 HLA-typed donors. Of the 350 to 450 genotyped donors, 81% were placed in the genetic ancestry cluster associated with self-reported Caucasian donors. The study aimed to test whether cataloging public T cell receptors could reveal signatures of past pathogen exposure. The study profiled the T cell repertoires of hundreds of subjects by immunosequencing and related them to cytomegalovirus serostatus. A separate validation cohort of 90 to 150 different subjects was used in addition to the roughly 620-subject first cohort. High-throughput TCR immunosequencing, statistical association of individual TCRs with disease status, and machine learning were combined to predict cytomegalovirus infection status. In a later analysis, previously published TCR beta repertoires from 550 to 750 donors were re-analyzed and high-resolution HLA genotyping was added so that TCR occurrence patterns could be studied. Rather than drawing on any new phenotypic data, the later analysis identified candidate immune exposures from TCR beta sequences and the way those sequences occurred across donors. In an earlier analysis of roughly 580 of the donors, high-throughput TCR beta sequencing was used to judge whether each TCR beta V gene segment behaved as functional or pseudogenic. Alongside the repertoire data, information on donor age, sex, ethnicity and CMV serostatus was compiled. A later genetic analysis took genome-wide SNP genotypes for about 65% of the 666 donors and used that subset as a discovery cohort. Every discovery cohort repertoire had been produced on one sequencing platform. HLA typing covered class I and class II loci at four-digit resolution. Typing coverage varied by locus: roughly 629-640 donors for A, B, C, DRB1 and DQB1; approximately 560 for DQA1; some 610 for DPA1; more than 450 for DPB1. Five DR-DQ haplotypes were treated as single units for association and clustering because of strong linkage in the cohort. On average, roughly 240,000 unique TCR beta nucleotide sequences were sequenced per donor among a few hundred genotyped donors of the cohort, with around 19% of those sequences being non-productive. Study-wide conclusions, independent of this receptor: The sequencing pipeline was judged likely to have produced a cluster of highly shared sequence variants as a technical artifact. Because counts were too low, roughly 18 rarely observed V segments, including chromosome 9 orphons, were left out of the earlier analysis of 587 of the donors. A later genetic analysis associated a missense DCLRE1C variant with V-gene and J-gene trimming of TCR beta chains, and an independent cohort replicated the association. Across donors, most TCR sequences were observed very rarely, whereas some public TCRs were present in many individuals. According to a later analysis, most CMV-associated TCR beta chains appeared to be HLA-restricted, and the HLA associations seemed to be driven largely by CMV exposure. Correlated functional status among segregating V segments might reflect linkage disequilibrium, but an unknown experimental factor could not be ruled out. At a false discovery rate of 0.05, a later analysis linked 16,000 or so TCR beta sequences to specific HLA alleles. In vitro tests confirmed that a few of the cytomegalovirus-associated TCR beta chains recognize cytomegalovirus antigens. In the study, some 160 TCR beta chains were listed as associated with cytomegalovirus. A later genetic analysis reported fewer N-insertions in productive TCRs among donors in an Asian-associated ancestry cluster than the roughly 640-donor mean. Some IMGT-functional V segments, including TRBV6-2 and TRBV6-3, could not be told apart with the 87-base-pair reads, so those segments were excluded. A further reported finding was that TCR beta sequences accurately predicted the HLA-A and HLA-B alleles for most subjects in the first cohort. HLA typing was unavailable for some donors at each locus, so association tests used only the typed subset. A later analysis found that HLA-associated TCR beta chains were more clonally expanded and had lower generation probabilities than equally common non-associated chains. According to the authors, the approach could potentially be generalized to other disease states and immunological phenotypes. The presence/absence analyses assumed that sequencing depth was roughly uniform across donors, and that assumption may not be true. In this cohort, only TCR beta chains were sequenced, and detectable features were limited by the absence of alpha or paired-chain data. In a later analysis, several top co-occurrence clusters were reported to appear linked to parvovirus B19, influenza, CMV and Epstein-Barr virus. In both the original and validation cohorts, the classifier was reported to diagnose cytomegalovirus status with high specificity and sensitivity. In an earlier analysis of 587 of the donors, most TCR beta V segments were observed in productive rearrangements about 90% or about 30% of the time, broadly matching IMGT annotations. When HLA alleles, especially DR and DQ, strongly co-occurred, TCR associations were difficult to assign to individual alleles. The only immune exposure information available for the cohort was CMV serostatus. In a later analysis, TCR association rates were found to vary across HLA loci, with the most associated TCRs seen for DRB1 alleles and the fewest for HLA-C alleles.

CDR1 SQVTM and CDR2 ANQGSEA are derived from the germline V gene. The CDR3 runs 13 amino acids, cysteine and phenylalanine included. The CDR3 DNA has 39 bases and is translated from base 1. V drops 3 bases and J drops 5 bases, leaving 13 bases in between. The cohort consisted of 600 to 750 healthy bone marrow donors. At the time of sampling, all cohort members were nominally healthy, though unrecorded immune exposures were likely present. The donor was CMV seronegative and was included in the group of a few hundred seronegative cohort members. Each donor provided a peripheral blood sample, and peripheral blood mononuclear cells were used for TCR beta sequencing. The Qiagen DNeasy Blood Extraction Kit was used to extract genomic DNA from the blood cell samples. With respect to this clone: The antigen it recognizes is unknown. No base-level quality is on record; no much larger clone is a single base apart.

Libraries were prepared through the immunoSEQ multiplex PCR assay. For the multiplex PCR, a mixture combining 60 forward primers for TCR Vbeta segments and 13 reverse primers for TCR Jbeta segments was used. The CDR3 region of rearranged TCR beta genes was amplified from genomic DNA by a multiplex PCR assay. The Illumina HiSeq System was used to sequence the amplified TCR beta libraries as 87-base-pair reads. The study's own analysis went as follows. A later analysis tallied 70 million to 100 million unique TCR beta chains across the roughly 610 repertoires, and around 9.9 million of those chains were shared by two or more donors. To remove PCR and sequencing errors, raw reads were error-corrected and collapsed into unique sequences using a nearest-neighbor algorithm that merged closely related sequences. To assign V, D and J gene segments, CDR3 sequences were aligned to IMGT reference sequences. For a sequence to be retained, a match of at least six nucleotides was required to both a V gene segment and a J gene segment. A rearrangement was called productive if the CDR3 had no stop codons and remained in frame with V and J, and every other rearrangement was called non-productive. CDR3 was defined according to IMGT convention as the region running from the second conserved V-encoded cysteine to the conserved J-encoded phenylalanine. The earlier analysis of 450 to 750 of the donors excluded any sequence lacking an unambiguous match to a single V gene segment. In an earlier analysis of 587 of the donors, V segments were called functional above 56.7% productive rearrangements and were called segregating when the between-donor standard deviation exceeded 5%. A statistical classification framework was built for diagnosing cytomegalovirus status from the catalog of TCR beta chain sequences. In a later analysis, V and J genes were assigned by comparing TCR nucleotide sequences against IMGT/GENE-DB human TR gene sequences. The TCRdist pipeline was used in a later analysis to assign CDR3 sequences and most-parsimonious VDJ recombination scenarios. In a later analysis, each TCR beta chain was defined by its CDR3 amino acid sequence together with its V-gene family, and reads without a unique V-gene family were excluded. As a way to deal with suspected cross-contamination and a sequencing artifact, a later analysis dropped hundreds of nucleotide sequences that were highly shared and had low generation probability. A later analysis calculated a clonal expansion index for each public chain from normalized within-repertoire ranks of inferred template counts. In a later analysis, generation probabilities were computed with a VDJ recombination model fitted to out-of-frame rearrangements, and the resulting probabilities were checked against IGoR. In a later analysis, hypergeometric tests were used to score TCR-TCR, TCR-HLA and TCR-CMV co-occurrence, with a repertoire-size bias correction applied to TCR pairs. A later analysis estimated false discovery rates by permuting HLA or CMV assignments 20 times. In a later analysis, co-occurring TCRs were grouped using DBSCAN, and TCRdist sequence similarity was added for clustering within HLA-allele-positive subsets. Repertoires with fewer than 30,000 or more than 120,000 public chains, plus five repertoires with anomalous nucleotide sharing, were excluded from co-occurrence clustering. TCRdb holds this immuneACCESS table with in-frame rearrangements only. Some clones are missing; in checked studies, unresolved V genes explain under half, and the rest has no known cause. V and J calls and clone size are copied from that table; D and trimming were computed from the DNA. Recorded for this sample are under 150,000 clones; approximately 80% of them occurred a single time. The ten largest clones take up around 5% of the sample.

Input material: PBMCs. The receptor was derived from a male donor in good health and CMV-seronegative. The chain was built from TRBV29-1 and TRBJ1-1; a confident D gene designation cannot be given. The nucleotide sequence is TGCAGCGTTGAGATTGAGCCGGGGACTGAAGCTTTCTTT. It specifies CSVEIEPGTEAFF.